The source of this T cell receptor beta chain is a study of Tregs in tolerant kidney transplant recipients. Regarding the study as a whole: Biological reproducibility was not directly addressed in this study.

Data came from immunoSEQ multiplex PCR; TCRdb stores just in-frame clones and leaves some out. The data show around 230,000 clones, about 86% seen once. Trimming took off 1 base at V and 3 bases at J, with 6 bases between the two ends. The CDR3 loop spans 13 amino acids. The germline gives CDR1 SGHNT, CDR2 YENEEA. As regards this clone: Antigen unknown.

CD4+CD25+CD127- Tregs, CD4+CD25- non-Tregs, CD4 and CD8 cells were sorted. The V call is TRBV11-3, the J call TRBJ1-1; D not certain. This receptor was identified in a human donor in good health. Input material: CD4+ T cells from blood. The CDR3 DNA is TGTGCCAGCAGCTTAGTCCAGGACACTGAAGCTTTCTTT. This sequence encodes CASSLVQDTEAFF. Full variable domain (missing parts from reference TRBV11-3 and TRBJ1-1): EAGVVQSPRYKIIEKKQPVAFWCNPISGHNTLYWYLQNLGQGPELLIRYENEEAVDDSQLPKDRFSAERLKGVDSTLKIQPAELGDSAVYLCASSLVQDTEAFFGQGTRLTVV.